This T cell receptor beta chain was captured in a study of OX40 agonist ivuxolimab in advanced cancers. At the level of the study: With a range of roughly 20 to 80, age averaged approximately 60 years, and around 83% were male. The study, taken as a whole, reports: Expanded clones belonging to CD8+ T cells outnumbered, on average, those of CD4+. Within 6 weeks, CD4+ and CD8+ blood T cells expanded clonally at 0.1 to 3.0 mg/kg. Among the lowest peripheral clonal expansion occurred in 0.1-3.0 mg/kg partial responders.

As regards this clone: Its antigen remains unknown.

V was pared by 5 bases and J by 4 bases, with 8 bases of the junction left unmatched. The CDR3 runs 16 residues. In germline, CDR1 is MDHEN, CDR2 SYDVKM. Profiled with immunoSEQ multiplex PCR; TCRdb holds only in-frame clones, not every one. The top ten hold 10% to 13% of the sample, which has roughly 63,000 clones, 75% to 90% seen once. The sequenced sample was CD4+ or CD8+ T cells sorted from blood, obtained in a trial of the OX40 agonist ivuxolimab. This sequence originates from an adult with an advanced solid tumor such as melanoma, head and neck, liver or kidney cancer. The chain carries TRBV28 and TRBJ2-7; the match to TRBD2 covers 13 bases. CDR3 coding DNA: TGTGCCAGCAGTGGGTGGGTACTAGCGGGGGGGTACGAGCAGTACTTC. Translating it yields CASSGWVLAGGYEQYF.